This TCR beta chain was obtained from a study of T cell repertoires in cytomegalovirus infection (dated by TCRdb to about 2019). About the full investigation: The HLA type of each donor mattered for the analysis, because public TCR beta signatures pointed to carriage of CMV infection along with the matching HLA type. Study-wide conclusions, independent of this receptor: The ex vivo response was dominated by HLA-C-restricted CMV-specific TCR beta clonotypes, which also provided the single most frequent clonotype in two of eight donors. In both this cohort and an independent cohort of over 350 donors, the cumulative frequency of public TCR beta family members distinguished carriers of CMV infection plus the relevant HLA type.

A remark on this clonotype: The antigen this receptor binds is unknown. No clone much larger than this one lies a single base away; base qualities are absent.

These reads were obtained on an Illumina HiSeq 1500. The public reads were reanalyzed by TCRdb: fastp trimming at Q25, MiXCR alignment, in-frame beta chains only. Each entry merges the rows of one CDR3 protein and shows their most common DNA and genes. The sample has some 100,000 distinct CDR3 sequences on record, 23% of them singletons. About 39% of the sample rests with the top ten. Sequencing was performed on CD8+ T cells from PBMCs. The clonotype originates from a human donor in good health (CMV status not recorded). Some clones in this sample may be carry-over from other donors' samples.

The DNA sequence reads TGTGCCAGCAGTTACCCTTCGAGGGAGCAGTACTTC. Translated, it gives CASSYPSREQYF. The sequence is built from TRBV6-2 or TRBV6-3 and TRBJ2-7; the D gene cannot be resolved reliably. V is reduced by 2 bases and J by 7 bases, leaving a spacing of 9 bases between them. CDR1 MNHEY and CDR2 SVGEGT are derived from the germline V gene. From cysteine to phenylalanine, the CDR3 is 12 amino acids long. The only DNA kept is the CDR3, 36 bases in frame from the first base.